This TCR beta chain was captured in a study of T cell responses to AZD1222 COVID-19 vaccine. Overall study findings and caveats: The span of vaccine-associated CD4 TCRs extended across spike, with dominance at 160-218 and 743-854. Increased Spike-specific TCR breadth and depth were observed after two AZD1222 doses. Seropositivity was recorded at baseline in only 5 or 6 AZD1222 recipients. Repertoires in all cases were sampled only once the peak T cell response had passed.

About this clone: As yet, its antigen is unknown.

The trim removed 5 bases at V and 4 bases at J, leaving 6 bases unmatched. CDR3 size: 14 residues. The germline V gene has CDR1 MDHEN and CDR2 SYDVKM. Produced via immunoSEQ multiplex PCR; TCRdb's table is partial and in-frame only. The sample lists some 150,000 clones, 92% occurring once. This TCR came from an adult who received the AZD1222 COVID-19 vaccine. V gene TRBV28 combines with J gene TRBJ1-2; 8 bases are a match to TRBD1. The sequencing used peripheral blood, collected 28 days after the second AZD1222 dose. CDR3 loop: CASSIGTGIYGYTF. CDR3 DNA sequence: TGTGCCAGCAGTATCGGGACAGGCATCTATGGCTACACCTTC.